Detailed here is one TCR beta chain. Template material for amplifying TCR beta CDR3 regions consisted of RNA transcripts. HTBI primers drove first-round RT-PCR of the TCR CDR3. MiXCR, run by TCRdb on the multiplex PCR reads, gives a single entry per CDR3 protein. The table lists around 620,000 distinct CDR3 sequences, roughly 16% of them singletons, with 3.8% in the top ten. Germline lookup yields CDR1 SGHRS and CDR2 YFSETQ. The CDR3 is made up of 16 amino acids. Losses at the gene ends were 5 bases for V and 2 bases for J; bases not matched to a gene: 7. This sample stems from a study of T cells in Graves' hyperthyroidism and ophthalmopathy.

This clonotype was sampled from a woman in her thirties with Graves' hyperthyroidism. The sequencing input was blood. The chain uses TRBV5-1 and TRBJ2-3; 11 nucleotides align to TRBD2. As DNA, the CDR3 is TGCGCCAGCAGATCCGGGACTAGCGGTGCCACAGATACGCAGTATTTT. Encoded protein: CASRSGTSGATDTQYF.